This passage covers 19 T cell receptor beta chains from one sample sequenced in a study of OX40 agonist ivuxolimab in advanced cancers. The repertoire was sequenced with immunoSEQ multiplex PCR; TCRdb's copy has only in-frame clones and lacks some. The data contain over 90,000 clones, around 89% of them singletons. The sequencing used CD4+ or CD8+ T cells sorted from blood, collected in a trial of the OX40 agonist ivuxolimab. The source of these receptors is an adult with an advanced solid tumor such as melanoma, head and neck, liver or kidney cancer.

The chain has TRBV5-1 and TRBJ1-4; a weak D match, TRBD1 (6 bases). The germline CDR1 and CDR2 sequences are SGHRS and YFSETQ. CDR3 length: 15 amino acids. Trimming cost V 1 base and J 7 bases, with 14 bases left between them. The CDR3 is CASSLSGGGSEKLFF. DNA of the CDR3: TGCGCCAGCAGCTTGAGTGGAGGGGGAAGTGAAAAACTGTTTTTT.

This CDR3 is CASSSQGASGELFF. The CDR3 nucleotides read TGCGCCAGCAGCTCACAGGGGGCTTCCGGGGAGCTGTTTTTT. The J gene is TRBJ2-2, the V gene TRBV5-1; 9 bases fit TRBD1. V lost 3 bases, J lost 6 bases, and 3 bases stayed unmatched. The CDR3 has 14 amino acids. Germline values: CDR1 SGHRS, CDR2 YFSETQ. Filled out from reference TRBV5-1 and TRBJ2-2, the complete variable domain reads KAGVTQTPRYLIKTRGQQVTLSCSPISGHRSVSWYQQTPGQGLQFLFEYFSETQRNKGNFPGRFSGRQFSNSRSEMNVSTLELGDSALYLCASSSQGASGELFFGEGSRLTVL.

The chain links TRBV6-5 to TRBJ2-1; 11 nucleotides agree with TRBD2. The CDR3 loop spans 16 amino acids. The V segment lost 0 bases and the J segment 8 bases; nucleotides outside the gene matches: 6. Germline V gives CDR1 MNHEY, CDR2 SVGAGI. The CDR3 nucleotides are TGTGCCAGCAGTTACTCGTGGCTAGCGGGAGGACATGAGCAGTTCTTC. It codes for CASSYSWLAGGHEQFF.

This clone was detected only once. The gene calls are TRBV7-9 and TRBJ2-5, with D perhaps TRBD2 (5 bases). The CDR3 has 14 residues. Germline V gene lookup returns CDR1 SEHNR and CDR2 FQNEAQ (reference sequence). Between the trimmed V and J ends, which lost 0 bases and 2 bases, there was a span of 7 bases. The CDR3 region is CASSLAGGQETQYF. CDR3 DNA sequence: TGTGCCAGCAGCTTAGCCGGCGGGCAAGAGACCCAGTACTTC.

V is TRBV4-2 and J is TRBJ1-2, with a tentative D call TRBD1 (5 bases). The V and J ends lost 4 bases and 4 bases respectively, with 16 bases between them. Germline V gene sequence: CDR1 LGHNA, CDR2 YNFKEQ. The CDR3 runs 15 residues. Here the CDR3 reads CASSPGGWGSYGYTF. CDR3 coding DNA: TGTGCCAGCAGCCCTGGAGGGTGGGGCTCCTATGGCTACACCTTC.

The genes are TRBV29-1 and TRBJ1-1, with a tentative D call TRBD1 (6 bases). Germline CDR1 reads SQVTM; CDR2 reads ANQGSEA. This CDR3 has 12 residues. Trimming removed 4 bases at V and 4 bases at J, with 10 bases between. DNA of the CDR3: TGCAGCGTTGTCAGGGGAACCACTGAAGCTTTCTTT. Residues: CSVVRGTTEAFF. Looking up the rest from reference TRBV29-1 and TRBJ1-1 gives the full variable domain: SAVISQKPSRDICQRGTSLTIQCQVDSQVTMMFWYRQQPGQSLTLIATANQGSEATYESGFVIDKFPISRPNLTFSTLTVSNMSPEDSSIYLCSVVRGTTEAFFGQGTRLTVV.

This chain joins TRBV7-3 and TRBJ2-1; TRBD1 might be the D (8 bases). CDR1 and CDR2 from the germline V gene are SGHTA and FQGTGA. This CDR3 is 16 amino acids long. Trimming took off 5 bases at V and 3 bases at J, with 17 bases between the two ends. The CDR3 region is CASSPQGAGVYNEQFF. The DNA of the CDR3 is TGTGCCAGCAGCCCGCAGGGGGCGGGGGTCTACAATGAGCAGTTCTTC.

The rearrangement joins TRBV5-1 to TRBJ1-1; D call uncertain. Trimming stripped 1 base from V and 3 bases from J, with 10 bases between. The germline V gene encodes CDR1 SGHRS and CDR2 YFSETQ. There are 14 residues in the CDR3. The CDR3 spells CASSLKGLDTEAFF. CDR3 nucleotides: TGCGCCAGCAGCTTGAAGGGTCTGGACACTGAAGCTTTCTTT.

This clone was recorded only once. This chain connects TRBV27 to TRBJ2-1; 15 bases align to TRBD2. The CDR3 has 17 amino acids. Trimming removed 6 bases from V and 2 bases from J; junction bases left unmatched: 5. Germline assignment: CDR1 MNHEY and CDR2 SMNVEV (reference sequence). The CDR3 sequence: CASRPGLAGGAYNEQFF. CDR3 DNA: TGTGCCAGCAGGCCGGGACTAGCGGGGGGAGCCTACAATGAGCAGTTCTTC.

The CDR3 DNA reads as TGTGCCAGCAGCTTAGTACCAGGGGGTGGTAGCCAGACCCAGTACTTC. It specifies CASSLVPGGGSQTQYF. The chain has TRBV11-2 and TRBJ2-5; 7 nucleotides line up with TRBD1. Germline V CDR1 and CDR2: SGHAT, FQNNGV. Trimming took 1 base from V and 6 from J; bases not matched to a gene: 11. This CDR3 is built from 16 residues.

The chain couples TRBV7-2 to TRBJ1-2, with 7 bases lining up with TRBD1. The length of the CDR3 is 14 residues. Germline values: CDR1 SGHTA, CDR2 FQGNSA. With 5 bases clipped from V and 4 bases from J, the junction kept 7 bases outside the gene matches. The CDR3 spells CASSLGGGSYGYTF. DNA for the CDR3: TGTGCCAGCAGCCTGGGAGGGGGCAGCTATGGCTACACCTTC. Drawing the rest from reference TRBV7-2 and TRBJ1-2, the complete variable domain is GAGVSQSPSNKVTEKGKDVELRCDPISGHTALYWYRQSLGQGLEFLIYFQGNSAPDKSGLPSDRFSAERTGGSVSTLTIQRTQQEDSAVYLCASSLGGGSYGYTFGSGTRLTVV.

This chain joins TRBV5-1 and TRBJ2-7; D possibly corresponds to TRBD1 (5 bases). Germline lookup yields CDR1 SGHRS and CDR2 YFSETQ. The CDR3 covers 15 residues. Trimming left V 0 bases short and J 0 bases short, with 10 bases between. CDR3 in DNA: TGCGCCAGCAGCTTGGGGGGCCAGAGCTCCTACGAGCAGTACTTC. Amino acid sequence: CASSLGGQSSYEQYF.

The genes are TRBV16 and TRBJ2-5; 9 bases are shared with TRBD1. CDR1 is KGHSY, CDR2 FQNENV, per germline. V was clipped by 3 bases and J by 1 base; unmatched bases: 3. CDR3 size: 15 residues. This chain's CDR3 is CASSQSGQGQETQYF. In DNA form, the CDR3 reads TGTGCCAGCAGCCAGTCGGGACAGGGCCAAGAGACCCAGTACTTC.

This clone was counted a single time. The chain joins TRBV30 to TRBJ2-1, with a possible D match to TRBD2 (7 bases). This CDR3 is built from 12 residues. Deletions cut 1 base from V and 9 bases from J, with 10 bases between. Germline lookup yields CDR1 GTSNPN and CDR2 SVGIG (reference sequence). The CDR3: CAWSEGGREQFF. The DNA of the CDR3 is TGTGCCTGGAGTGAGGGGGGGCGTGAGCAGTTCTTC. Complete variable domain (other parts from reference TRBV30 and TRBJ2-1): SQTIHQWPATLVQPVGSPLSLECTVEGTSNPNLYWYRQAAGRGLQLLFYSVGIGQISSEVPQNLSASRPQDRQFILSSKKLLLSDSGFYLCAWSEGGREQFFGPGTRLTVL.

The rearrangement links TRBV7-8 to TRBJ2-7; 12 bases map to TRBD2. The CDR3 totals 15 residues. Germline CDR1 and CDR2: SGHVS and FQNEAQ. The ends lost 5 bases at V and 3 bases at J; junction bases unmatched: 5. The CDR3 coding sequence is TGTGCCAGCAGCCGATCGACTAGCGGGAGCTACGAGCAGTACTTC. Amino acid sequence: CASSRSTSGSYEQYF.

The chain uses TRBV23-1 and TRBJ2-3; 7 bases agree with TRBD1. TRBV23-1 is designated an ORF whose function remains uncertain. The CDR3 totals 15 residues. The trim removed 5 bases at V and 2 bases at J, leaving 7 bases unmatched. CDR3 in DNA: TGCGCCAGCAGTTCCCCGGGACAGAACACAGATACGCAGTATTTT. Amino acids: CASSSPGQNTDTQYF.

This clone showed up just once. The chain joins TRBV5-6 to TRBJ2-7; D is unclear. Germline CDR1 SGHDT, CDR2 YYEEEE. This CDR3 spans 15 amino acids. V was shortened by 3 bases and J by 2 bases, with 15 bases between the two germline ends. The CDR3 DNA sequence: TGTGCCAGCAGCTCGGCTCGTTCCGTCCCCTACGAGCAGTACTTC. Translation: CASSSARSVPYEQYF.

The CDR3 sequence: CARTRGVEQFF. In DNA, the CDR3 is TGTGCCCGGACCAGGGGGGTTGAGCAGTTCTTC. The rearrangement links TRBV30 to TRBJ2-1, with D possibly matching TRBD1 (7 bases). V shed 8 bases and J shed 9 bases, with 14 bases lying between them. CDR3 length: 11 residues. Germline V gene lookup returns CDR1 GTSNPN and CDR2 SVGIG (reference sequence).

This clone was counted only a few times. The V and J genes are TRBV14 and TRBJ2-5; no reliable D call. Germline CDR1 SGHDN, CDR2 FVKESK. This CDR3 region has 13 residues. Trimming removed 1 base at V and 7 bases at J, with 10 bases between. The CDR3 bases are TGTGCCAGCAGCCAAGGCACCCTTACGACCCAGTACTTC. Translation gives CASSQGTLTTQYF.